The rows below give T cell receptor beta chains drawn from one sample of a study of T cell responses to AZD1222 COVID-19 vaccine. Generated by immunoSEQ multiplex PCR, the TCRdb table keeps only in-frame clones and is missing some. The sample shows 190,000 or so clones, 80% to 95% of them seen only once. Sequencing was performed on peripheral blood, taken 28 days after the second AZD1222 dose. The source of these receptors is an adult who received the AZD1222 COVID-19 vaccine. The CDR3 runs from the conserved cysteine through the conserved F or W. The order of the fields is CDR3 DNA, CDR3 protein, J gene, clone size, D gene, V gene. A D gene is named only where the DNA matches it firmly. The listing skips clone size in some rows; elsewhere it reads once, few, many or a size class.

CDR3nt: TGTGCCAGCAGTGACGCTAGCGGGGGGGCGAATGAGCAGTTCTTC
CDR3aa: CASSDASGGANEQFF
j_gene: TRBJ2-1
abundance: .
d_gene: TRBD2
v_gene: TRBV25-1

CDR3nt: TGTGCCAGCAGTTTTGGGGCTTACACTGAAGCTTTCTTT
CDR3aa: CASSFGAYTEAFF
j_gene: TRBJ1-1
abundance: .
d_gene: .
v_gene: TRBV12-3/TRBV12-4

CDR3nt: TGTGCCAGCTCACCACCGATACAGGGGCATGGCTACACCTTC
CDR3aa: CASSPPIQGHGYTF
j_gene: TRBJ1-2
abundance: once
d_gene: TRBD1
v_gene: TRBV18

CDR3nt: TGTGCCAGCAGCTCGCGGACAGGGGGCAGAGATACGCAGTATTTT
CDR3aa: CASSSRTGGRDTQYF
j_gene: TRBJ2-3
abundance: .
d_gene: TRBD1
v_gene: TRBV11-2

CDR3nt: TGCGCCAGCAGCCAAGACGGGCCGCTCTCGATGGCTTTCTTT
CDR3aa: CASSQDGPLSMAFF
j_gene: TRBJ1-1
abundance: .
d_gene: .
v_gene: TRBV4-1

CDR3nt: TGTGCCAGCAGTCCCCGGGACAGGACTCAAGAGACCCAGTACTTC
CDR3aa: CASSPRDRTQETQYF
j_gene: TRBJ2-5
abundance: .
d_gene: TRBD1
v_gene: TRBV27

CDR3nt: TGTGCCAGTAGTATTGAATCGTCGAGTTTTGAGACCCAGTACTTC
CDR3aa: CASSIESSSFETQYF
j_gene: TRBJ2-5
abundance: .
d_gene: .
v_gene: TRBV19

CDR3nt: TGTGCCAGTAGTATATCGCCCAGGATGAACACTGAAGCTTTCTTT
CDR3aa: CASSISPRMNTEAFF
j_gene: TRBJ1-1
abundance: .
d_gene: .
v_gene: TRBV19

CDR3nt: TGTGCCAGCAGTGATCCGGGGGGACACTCTGGAAACACCATATATTTT
CDR3aa: CASSDPGGHSGNTIYF
j_gene: TRBJ1-3
abundance: .
d_gene: .
v_gene: TRBV28

CDR3nt: TGTGCCAGCAGTTACTCGATCGATCCAGGGGATCCAAACACCGGGGAGCTGTTTTTT
CDR3aa: CASSYSIDPGDPNTGELFF
j_gene: TRBJ2-2
abundance: .
d_gene: .
v_gene: TRBV6-2/TRBV6-3

CDR3nt: TGTGCCAGCTCACCAGGAAGCGGAGCGAGCTCCTACGAGCAGTACTTC
CDR3aa: CASSPGSGASSYEQYF
j_gene: TRBJ2-7
abundance: .
d_gene: .
v_gene: TRBV18

CDR3nt: TGTGCCAGTAGTATGCCGCGGGGGGGCCTAAACGAGCAGTACTTC
CDR3aa: CASSMPRGGLNEQYF
j_gene: TRBJ2-7
abundance: .
d_gene: TRBD2
v_gene: TRBV19

CDR3nt: TGCAGCGTAGCCGGGACAGGGATGCGGTATGGCTACACCTTC
CDR3aa: CSVAGTGMRYGYTF
j_gene: TRBJ1-2
abundance: .
d_gene: TRBD1
v_gene: TRBV29-1

CDR3nt: TGCAGTGCTAGTCTTGGACTAGCTTTGAAAGAGACCCAGTACTTC
CDR3aa: CSASLGLALKETQYF
j_gene: TRBJ2-5
abundance: .
d_gene: TRBD2
v_gene: TRBV20-1

CDR3nt: TGTGCCAGTAAGGTACAGGGCGGCGTTTATAGCAATCAGCCCCAGCATTTT
CDR3aa: CASKVQGGVYSNQPQHF
j_gene: TRBJ1-5
abundance: .
d_gene: .
v_gene: TRBV19